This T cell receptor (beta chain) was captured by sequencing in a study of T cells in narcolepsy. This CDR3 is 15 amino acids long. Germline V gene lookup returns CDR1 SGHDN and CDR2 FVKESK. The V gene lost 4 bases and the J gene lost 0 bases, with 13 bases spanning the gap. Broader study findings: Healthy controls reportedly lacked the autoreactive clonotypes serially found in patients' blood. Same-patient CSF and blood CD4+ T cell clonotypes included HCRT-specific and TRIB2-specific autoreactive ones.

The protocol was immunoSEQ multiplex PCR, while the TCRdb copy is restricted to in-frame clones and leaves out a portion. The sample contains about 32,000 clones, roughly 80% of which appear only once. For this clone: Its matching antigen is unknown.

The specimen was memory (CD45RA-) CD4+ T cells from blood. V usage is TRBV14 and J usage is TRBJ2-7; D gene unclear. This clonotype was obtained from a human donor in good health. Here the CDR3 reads CASSPLGLDSYEQYV. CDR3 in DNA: TGTGCCAGCAGCCCACTCGGGTTAGACTCCTACGAGCAGTACGTC.